Listed here are 10 T cell receptor beta chains from one sample, sequenced in a study of blood T cell repertoires in COVID-19. Sequenced by immunoSEQ multiplex PCR; TCRdb stores in-frame clones only, minus some. The sample has approximately 300,000 clones; over 75% are singletons. The material sequenced was peripheral blood. The source of these receptors is a woman in her 30s with COVID-19, enrolled during active disease.

This rearrangement joins TRBV6-5 to TRBJ1-6, with 7 bases identical to TRBD1. V lost 6 bases to trimming and J lost 13 bases; unmatched junction nucleotides: 15. The germline gives CDR1 MNHEY, CDR2 SVGAGI. This CDR3 has 15 residues. CDR3 sequence reads: CASRLTGTALFPLHF. The DNA for the CDR3 is TGTGCCAGCAGGCTCACCGGGACAGCTCTTTTCCCCCTCCACTTT.

The chain couples TRBV3-1 (or the pseudogene TRBV3-2) to TRBJ2-1, with a tentative D call TRBD1 (7 bases). The ends were cut back, 1 base at V and 10 bases at J, with 20 bases in the middle. From germline, CDR1 is LGHDT and CDR2 YNNKEL (reference sequence). The CDR3 covers 16 residues. CDR3 coding DNA: TGTGCCAGCAGCCAAGGGTTAGCGGCAGCCAGGGGGGAGCAGTTCTTC. It encodes CASSQGLAAARGEQFF.

V and J are TRBV5-1 and TRBJ1-1; tentative D call: TRBD1 (6 bases). With 4 bases removed from V and 5 bases from J, the gap between germline ends came to 15 bases. The CDR3 has 14 amino acids. In germline, CDR1 is SGHRS, CDR2 YFSETQ. Written as DNA, the CDR3 is TGCGCCAGCAGCCCGGGGGGGGGCGAGACTGAAGCTTTCTTT. It encodes CASSPGGGETEAFF.

V and J are TRBV6-5 and TRBJ2-7; D perhaps matches TRBD1 (5 bases). Trimming pared 4 bases from V and 5 bases from J, leaving 12 bases between. CDR3 length equals 13 residues. CDR1 is MNHEY and CDR2 is SVGAGI in the germline V gene. CDR3: CASSFTEGDEQYF. The CDR3 bases are TGTGCCAGCAGTTTCACAGAAGGGGACGAGCAGTACTTC.

The rearrangement joins TRBV4-1 to TRBJ1-1; 7 bases line up with TRBD1. The V gene end was trimmed by 2 bases and the J gene end by 0 bases; junction bases not matched to a gene: 12. CDR3 length: 18 amino acids. Germline V gene data show CDR1 as MGHRA and CDR2 as YSYEKL. DNA of the CDR3: TGCGCCAGCAGCCAAACGTTGGGGGTTGACAGGGTGAACACTGAAGCTTTCTTT. This codes for CASSQTLGVDRVNTEAFF.

In this sample, this clone turned up once. The J gene is TRBJ2-2, the V gene TRBV6-6; 10 nucleotides agree with TRBD2. Germline CDR1 is MNHNY and CDR2 is SVGAGI (reference sequence). V lost 5 bases to trimming and J lost 5 bases; unmatched junction nucleotides: 8. This CDR3 comprises 16 residues. The CDR3 DNA reads as TGTGCCAGCAGTCGAGCGGGAGGGCTTTCAACCGGGGAGCTGTTTTTT. Translated: CASSRAGGLSTGELFF.

V is TRBV3-1 (or the pseudogene TRBV3-2) and J is TRBJ2-2; D is unresolved. Trimming took 4 bases from V and 3 from J, leaving 6 bases between them. CDR3 length: 13 amino acids. The germline CDR1 and CDR2 sequences are LGHDT and YNNKEL (reference sequence). The CDR3 region is CASSRSYTGELFF. CDR3 nucleotides: TGTGCCAGCAGCCGTAGCTACACCGGGGAGCTGTTTTTT.

The V and J genes are TRBV3-1 (or the pseudogene TRBV3-2) and TRBJ2-1; weak D call: TRBD2 (5 bases). In germline, CDR1 is LGHDT, CDR2 YNNKEL (reference sequence). This CDR3 is built from 14 residues. Deletions cut 4 bases from V and 6 bases from J, with 13 bases between. CDR3 DNA: TGTGCCAGCAGCCCCAAGCTAGCTCCCAATGAGCAGTTCTTC. Its protein is CASSPKLAPNEQFF.

V usage is TRBV6-2 or TRBV6-3 and J usage is TRBJ2-2; 10 nucleotides align to TRBD2. The CDR3 is 15 residues long. V dropped 6 bases and J dropped 7; count of bases not matched to a gene: 8. Germline CDR1 and CDR2: MNHEY and SVGEGT. CDR3 in amino acids: CASSKLAGSHGELFF. Here the CDR3 DNA reads TGTGCCAGCAGCAAACTAGCGGGATCACACGGGGAGCTGTTTTTT.

The V call is TRBV10-2, the J call TRBJ2-3; D gene ambiguous. CDR1 is WSHSY, CDR2 SAAADI, per germline. The CDR3 runs 12 residues. V gave up 4 bases and J gave up 6 bases, with 8 bases separating them. Written as DNA, the CDR3 is TGCGCCAGCAGTGGCCAGCGCGATACGCAGTATTTT. This translates into CASSGQRDTQYF.